This is a list of T cell receptor beta chains from one sample in a study of control samples from healthy donors and cancer patients. The repertoire was sequenced with immunoSEQ multiplex PCR; TCRdb's copy has only in-frame clones and lacks some. The sample records about 130,000 clones, 92% being singletons. Sequencing was carried out using PBMCs. Source of these receptors: a man older than 75 with head and neck cancer. The CDR3 runs from the conserved cysteine through the conserved F or W. The D gene is left open where the match is weak. The size entry is marked missing in some rows and otherwise reads once, few, many or a size class.

TRBJ2-7	-	TRBD1	TRBV18	CASSPPGTGPSDEQYF	TGTGCCAGCTCACCACCGGGGACAGGACCCAGCGACGAGCAGTACTTC
TRBJ1-1	-	-	TRBV9	CASSVATENTEAFF	TGTGCCAGCAGCGTAGCTACGGAGAACACTGAAGCTTTCTTT
TRBJ2-3	few	-	TRBV6-4	CASSDPISVSTDTQYF	TGTGCCAGCAGTGACCCTATTAGCGTAAGCACAGATACGCAGTATTTT
TRBJ1-1	-	-	TRBV7-2	CASSLDGARGRAFF	TGTGCCAGCAGCTTAGACGGTGCGAGAGGGCGGGCTTTCTTT
TRBJ2-2	-	-	TRBV30	CAWRFKTGESPGELFF	TGTGCCTGGAGATTTAAGACGGGGGAGAGCCCCGGGGAGCTGTTTTTT
TRBJ2-3	-	TRBD2	TRBV7-9	CASSLGGLVDPDTQYF	TGTGCCAGCAGCTTAGGGGGACTAGTGGATCCAGATACGCAGTATTTT
TRBJ1-1	-	-	TRBV6-4	CASSDSRLGNTEAFF	TGTGCCAGCAGTGACTCGAGATTGGGGAACACTGAAGCTTTCTTT
TRBJ2-7	-	TRBD1	TRBV30	CAWSVYRGYEQYF	TGTGCCTGGAGTGTTTACAGGGGCTACGAGCAGTACTTC
TRBJ1-1	-	-	TRBV5-4	CASSFTGGGRAFF	TGTGCCAGCAGCTTTACGGGGGGCGGGCGGGCTTTCTTT
TRBJ2-1	-	TRBD2	TRBV29-1	CSLGGLRDEQFF	TGCAGCCTTGGGGGACTACGCGATGAGCAGTTCTTC
TRBJ1-2	-	TRBD1	TRBV15	CATSSHYRGPNYGYTF	TGTGCCACCAGCTCCCATTATAGGGGGCCTAACTATGGCTACACCTTC
TRBJ1-1	-	-	TRBV18	CASSPYGLNTEAFF	TGTGCCAGCTCACCATATGGGCTGAACACTGAAGCTTTCTTT
TRBJ2-1	-	TRBD2	TRBV4-1	CASRVRSLAGDEQFF	TGCGCCAGCAGAGTAAGATCACTAGCGGGGGATGAGCAGTTCTTC
TRBJ2-1	-	-	TRBV19	CASSIELYTYNEQFF	TGTGCCAGTAGTATAGAACTCTACACTTACAATGAGCAGTTCTTC
TRBJ1-6	-	-	TRBV9	CASSAGGPLYNSPLHF	TGTGCCAGCAGCGCCGGGGGTCCCCTTTATAATTCACCCCTCCACTTT
TRBJ2-5	once	-	TRBV10-2	CASTYGTIYPETQYF	TGCGCCAGCACCTATGGGACAATCTATCCAGAGACCCAGTACTTC
TRBJ1-1	-	-	TRBV3-1/TRBV3-2	CASSQAASMNTEAFF	TGTGCCAGCAGCCAAGCCGCCAGCATGAACACTGAAGCTTTCTTT
TRBJ1-3	-	-	TRBV18	CASSATQGPGNTIYF	TGTGCCAGCTCAGCAACACAAGGGCCCGGAAACACCATATATTTT
TRBJ2-2	-	TRBD2	TRBV5-6	CASSLPGLAHTGELFF	TGTGCCAGCAGCTTGCCGGGACTAGCGCACACCGGGGAGCTGTTTTTT
TRBJ2-1	-	TRBD2	TRBV5-1	CASSLGLAGVSEQFF	TGCGCCAGCAGCTTGGGTTTAGCGGGAGTAAGTGAGCAGTTCTTC
TRBJ1-2	-	TRBD1	TRBV4-1	CASSQDGTGAAGYTF	TGCGCCAGCAGCCAAGATGGGACAGGGGCTGCTGGCTACACCTTC
TRBJ2-7	-	TRBD2	TRBV7-9	CASSLGLALNEQYF	TGTGCCAGCAGCTTGGGACTAGCACTCAACGAGCAGTACTTC
TRBJ2-4	once	-	TRBV7-9	CASSLGGAANIQYF	TGTGCCAGCAGCTTAGGGGGGGCAGCAAACATTCAGTACTTC
TRBJ1-1	-	-	TRBV10-1	CASSVEGGTEAFF	TGCGCCAGCAGTGTGGAGGGGGGCACTGAAGCTTTCTTT
TRBJ2-3	-	TRBD2	TRBV29-1	CSVTNPSGGTTDTQYF	TGCAGCGTGACCAACCCAAGCGGGGGGACCACAGATACGCAGTATTTT
TRBJ2-4	-	-	TRBV5-1	CASSPGRTARNIQYF	TGCGCCAGCAGCCCGGGACGGACCGCCCGTAACATTCAGTACTTC
TRBJ2-7	-	-	TRBV5-1	CASSFVGLSYEQYF	TGCGCCAGCAGCTTCGTGGGCCTCTCCTACGAGCAGTACTTC
TRBJ2-4	-	-	TRBV18	CASSPPNGGARSIQYF	TGTGCCAGCTCACCACCGAATGGAGGCGCGAGGAGCATTCAGTACTTC
TRBJ2-3	-	TRBD2	TRBV9	CASSVLAGASDTQYF	TGTGCCAGCAGCGTGTTAGCGGGAGCGTCAGATACGCAGTATTTT
TRBJ1-1	-	-	TRBV5-1	CASSLASGVKRAAAFF	TGCGCCAGCAGCTTGGCCAGTGGAGTGAAAAGGGCTGCAGCTTTCTTT
TRBJ2-2	-	-	TRBV29-1	CSVGGRTRNTGELFF	TGCAGCGTTGGAGGTCGGACGAGGAACACCGGGGAGCTGTTTTTT
TRBJ2-7	-	TRBD2	TRBV7-2	CASSPSGRAYEQYF	TGTGCCAGCAGCCCTAGCGGGAGGGCCTACGAGCAGTACTTC
TRBJ2-7	-	TRBD1	TRBV6-5	CASSYSGRGNEQYF	TGTGCCAGCAGTTACTCTGGCAGGGGGAACGAGCAGTACTTC
TRBJ2-2	-	TRBD2	TRBV6-1	CASSERLAGAFNTGELFF	TGTGCCAGCAGTGAAAGGCTAGCGGGGGCCTTTAACACCGGGGAGCTGTTTTTT
TRBJ2-1	-	-	TRBV4-1	CASSQTGRGRDEQFF	TGCGCCAGCAGCCAAACGGGGAGGGGGCGGGATGAGCAGTTCTTC
TRBJ2-1	once	-	TRBV19	CASSPGQWSYNEQFF	TGTGCCAGTAGCCCTGGACAGTGGAGCTACAATGAGCAGTTCTTC
TRBJ1-5	-	TRBD1	TRBV6-6	CASSSPGQGDQPQHF	TGTGCCAGCAGTTCTCCGGGACAGGGCGATCAGCCCCAGCATTTT
TRBJ2-4	-	-	TRBV2	CASGGSAWFQYF	TGTGCCAGTGGGGGGAGCGCGTGGTTTCAGTACTTC
TRBJ1-5	-	TRBD1	TRBV27	CASSFRGGGQPQHF	TGTGCCAGCAGTTTTAGAGGGGGCGGCCAGCCCCAGCATTTT
TRBJ2-3	-	-	TRBV5-8	CASSPRNAQYF	TGTGCCAGCAGCCCCAGAAATGCGCAGTATTTT
TRBJ1-2	once	-	TRBV5-1	CASSLDSRQTNGYTF	TGCGCCAGCAGCTTGGACAGCCGGCAGACCAATGGCTACACCTTC
TRBJ1-1	-	-	TRBV5-6	CASSPSLGSTEAFF	TGTGCCAGCAGCCCCTCCCTGGGTAGCACTGAAGCTTTCTTT
TRBJ2-2	-	-	TRBV4-1	CASSQAQGTGELFF	TGCGCCAGCAGCCAAGCACAGGGGACTGGGGAGCTGTTTTTT
TRBJ1-6	-	-	TRBV6-5	CASNGAALNSPLHF	TGTGCCAGCAATGGGGCCGCCTTGAATTCACCCCTCCACTTT
TRBJ2-3	-	TRBD1	TRBV6-5	CASSPPGQGLDTQYF	TGTGCCAGCAGTCCGCCGGGACAGGGGTTAGATACGCAGTATTTT
TRBJ1-5	-	-	TRBV18	CASSPSLRGSNQPQHF	TGTGCCAGCTCACCCTCATTGAGGGGTAGCAATCAGCCCCAGCATTTT
TRBJ1-1	-	-	TRBV4-1	CASSQDWGTEAFF	TGCGCCAGCAGCCAAGATTGGGGCACTGAAGCTTTCTTT
TRBJ2-7	-	TRBD2	TRBV7-9	CASSQGLAGQAYEQYF	TGTGCCAGCAGCCAAGGACTAGCGGGGCAAGCCTACGAGCAGTACTTC
TRBJ2-2	once	TRBD1	TRBV19	CASSERQGGTGELFF	TGTGCCAGTAGTGAACGACAGGGTGGGACCGGGGAGCTGTTTTTT
TRBJ2-7	-	TRBD1	TRBV4-3	CASSQVRGQGVYEQYF	TGCGCCAGCAGCCAAGTAAGAGGACAGGGAGTCTACGAGCAGTACTTC
TRBJ1-6	-	-	TRBV5-4	CASSSGVDRNSPLHF	TGTGCCAGCAGCTCCGGGGTGGACCGGAATTCACCCCTCCACTTT